The 21 T cell receptor beta chains given below trace back to one sample, sequenced in a study of blood T cells in healthy people across ages. Using a J-beta primer mix together with a sample-barcoded 5' primer, a second PCR was run for roughly 7 to 12 cycles. MiXCR, run by TCRdb on the 5' RACE reads, gives a single entry per CDR3 protein. The repertoire holds hundreds of thousands of distinct CDR3 sequences, with around 50% as singletons. Material for sequencing was blood. These receptors originate from a man older than 75 in good health.

This clonotype was found once. The chain recombines TRBV4-3 with TRBJ2-3; TRBD2 aligns across 8 bases. CDR1 is LGHNA and CDR2 is YSLEER in the germline V gene. The CDR3 is 19 residues long. V was clipped by 6 bases and J by 6 bases; unmatched bases: 23. As DNA, the CDR3 is TGCGCCAGCAGTCTCGAATCGCAAGATACTAGCGGTCCGGGGGATACGCAGTATTTT. The encoded protein is CASSLESQDTSGPGDTQYF.

The J gene is TRBJ2-7, the V gene TRBV20-1; D is perhaps TRBD2 (6 bases). Trimming removed 2 bases at V and 2 bases at J, with 22 bases between. This CDR3 is built from 17 residues. In germline, CDR1 is DFQATT, CDR2 SNEGSKA (reference sequence). CDR3 region: CSARNAATMGGAYEQYF. The CDR3 DNA reads TGCAGTGCTAGAAACGCGGCTACTATGGGGGGAGCCTACGAGCAGTACTTC.

The chain uses TRBV6-6 and TRBJ2-2; possibly TRBD2 for D (6 bases). With 4 bases removed from V and 6 bases from J, the gap between germline ends came to 9 bases. The CDR3 is 13 amino acids. Germline CDR1 reads MNHNY; CDR2 reads SVGAGI (reference sequence). The CDR3 loop reads CASSLGEAGELFF. The CDR3 nucleotides read TGTGCCAGCAGTTTGGGGGAGGCCGGGGAGCTGTTTTTT.

This clonotype was seen a few times. The chain links TRBV29-1 to TRBJ2-1, with 14 positions matching TRBD2. The germline V gene encodes CDR1 SQVTM and CDR2 ANQGSEA. The CDR3 runs 16 residues. J was trimmed by 9 bases and V by 5 bases; bases with no gene match: 12. CDR3: CSVPSQGLAGGFEQFF. CDR3 DNA: TGCAGCGTTCCCTCACAAGGACTAGCGGGGGGTTTTGAGCAGTTCTTC.

V is TRBV5-1 and J is TRBJ2-5; the D is unclear. The germline CDR1 and CDR2 sequences are SGHRS and YFSETQ. The ends were cut back, 0 bases at V and 5 bases at J, with 11 bases in the middle. CDR3 length: 14 residues. CDR3: CASSLDPNVETQYF. The CDR3 nucleotides read TGCGCCAGCAGCTTGGACCCCAACGTGGAGACCCAGTACTTC.

This sequence joins TRBV20-1 and TRBJ2-7, with D possibly being TRBD1 (6 bases). The CDR3 has 13 residues. The germline CDR1 and CDR2 sequences are DFQATT and SNEGSKA (reference sequence). V was trimmed by 2 bases and J by 2 bases, leaving 10 bases between them. Here the CDR3 reads CSARQGFPYEQYF. The DNA for the CDR3 is TGCAGTGCTAGACAGGGGTTTCCCTACGAGCAGTACTTC.

The table lists this clonotype with many counts. The chain links TRBV6-6 to TRBJ2-7; no definite D call. This CDR3 has 13 amino acids. Germline CDR1 and CDR2: MNHNY and SVGAGI (reference sequence). Trimming shortened V by 2 bases and J by 0 bases, and 5 bases separated the two germline ends. The CDR3 reads CASSYVGSYEQYF. In DNA, the CDR3 is TGTGCCAGCAGTTACGTTGGCTCCTACGAGCAGTACTTC.

This clonotype was recorded many times. The V gene is TRBV7-9, the J gene TRBJ2-6; weak D call: TRBD1 (5 bases). CDR1 is SEHNR, CDR2 FQNEAQ, per germline (reference sequence). V lost 2 bases and J lost 0, with 17 bases in between. This CDR3 is built from 19 residues. The CDR3 reads CASSLRSQGLSSGANVLTF. CDR3 DNA: TGTGCCAGCAGCTTAAGATCGCAGGGCCTCAGCTCTGGGGCCAACGTCCTGACTTTC.

To note about this clonotype: It may be a read error: a sequence one base away is much more abundant. This rearrangement joins TRBV29-1 to TRBJ1-2; D possibly corresponds to TRBD1 (6 bases). This CDR3 has 12 amino acids. V dropped 5 bases and J dropped 8 bases, with 15 bases sitting between them. The germline CDR1 and CDR2 sequences are SQVTM and ANQGSEA. The CDR3 sequence: CSVRGGPTGYTF. The DNA of the CDR3 is TGCAGCGTTAGGGGGGGACCAACCGGCTACACCTTC.

The chain is built from TRBV7-3 and TRBJ2-1; 10 bases fit TRBD2. Germline CDR1 is SGHTA and CDR2 is FQGTGA. Trimming cost V 0 bases and J 8 bases; bases outside gene matches: 4. The CDR3 loop spans 15 amino acids. CDR3: CASSLTGGLAYEQFF. The CDR3 region has the DNA TGTGCCAGCAGCTTAACGGGGGGACTAGCGTATGAGCAGTTCTTC.

J is TRBJ1-5 and V is TRBV12-3 or TRBV12-4; no reliable D call. There are 15 residues in the CDR3. The ends were cut back, 6 bases at V and 4 bases at J, with 16 bases in the middle. The CDR3 here is CASSYEVNRNQPQHF. The CDR3 coding sequence is TGTGCCAGCAGCTATGAGGTAAATCGGAATCAGCCCCAGCATTTT.

The V call is TRBV7-9, the J call TRBJ2-7; 11 positions agree with TRBD1. After removal of 3 bases from V and 2 bases from J, the junction contained 6 bases not matched to a gene. CDR1 is SEHNR and CDR2 is FQNEAQ in the germline V gene (reference sequence). This CDR3 contains 16 residues. The CDR3 region is CASSLRTGGIAYEQYF. In nucleotides, the CDR3 is TGTGCCAGCAGCTTGCGGACAGGGGGCATAGCCTACGAGCAGTACTTC.

V and J are TRBV5-1 and TRBJ2-3, with D perhaps TRBD2 (6 bases). The CDR3 is 15 residues long. The germline CDR1 and CDR2 sequences are SGHRS and YFSETQ. Between the trimmed V and J ends, which lost 4 bases and 0 bases, there was a span of 12 bases. CDR3 sequence reads: CASSAGSPSTDTQYF. The DNA for the CDR3 is TGCGCCAGCAGCGCGGGGTCGCCTAGCACAGATACGCAGTATTTT.

This clonotype was counted at least ten times. This rearrangement joins TRBV6-6 to TRBJ2-4, with 9 bases that match TRBD1. After removal of 4 bases from V and 9 bases from J, the junction contained 10 bases not matched to a gene. Germline V gene data show CDR1 as MNHNY and CDR2 as SVGAGI (reference sequence). This CDR3 contains 15 residues. This CDR3 reads CASSSGTGSGGIQYF. The CDR3 DNA sequence: TGTGCCAGCAGTTCTGGGACAGGGTCCGGAGGCATTCAGTACTTC.

V is TRBV7-9 and J is TRBJ1-5; D not certain. Per the germline V gene, CDR1 is SEHNR and CDR2 is FQNEAQ (reference sequence). With 5 bases removed from V and 0 bases from J, the gap between germline ends came to 8 bases. The CDR3 loop spans 14 amino acids. The CDR3 protein is CASSLDISNQPQHF. CDR3 DNA sequence: TGTGCCAGCAGCCTCGACATTAGCAATCAGCCCCAGCATTTT.

This clonotype came up a few times. The CDR3 coding sequence is TGTGCCAGCAGCTCGGCGGGGAACACTGAAGCTTTCTTT. Translated, it gives CASSSAGNTEAFF. The rearrangement uses TRBV7-2 and TRBJ1-1; D is undetermined. The CDR3 has 13 amino acids. Germline V lookup: CDR1 SGHTA, CDR2 FQGNSA. V shed 4 bases and J shed 1 base, with 7 bases lying between them.

This chain links TRBV7-9 with TRBJ1-2; D is unclear. CDR1 is SEHNR and CDR2 is FQNEAQ in the germline V gene (reference sequence). The CDR3 has 13 residues. Deletions cut 3 bases from V and 8 bases from J, with 13 bases between. CDR3 DNA sequence: TGTGCCAGCAGCTTTGCGTATGGCTCCGGCTACACCTTC. Its translation is CASSFAYGSGYTF.

This chain connects TRBV7-2 to TRBJ2-7; 9 nucleotides align to TRBD1. Unmatched junction bases numbered 11, after V lost 2 bases and J lost 6 bases. CDR3 length: 16 residues. The germline gives CDR1 SGHTA, CDR2 FQGNSA. The CDR3 DNA sequence: TGTGCCAGCAGCTTACAGTACGGGGGACAGGGTGCCGAGCAGTACTTC. Protein product: CASSLQYGGQGAEQYF.

This clonotype was counted only a few times. V gene TRBV20-1 combines with J gene TRBJ1-2; D might be TRBD1 (6 bases). Germline values: CDR1 DFQATT, CDR2 SNEGSKA (reference sequence). CDR3 length equals 13 residues. Between the trimmed V and J ends, which lost 6 bases and 1 base, there was a span of 12 bases. The CDR3 sequence is CSARTADNYGYTF. The DNA of the CDR3 is TGCAGTGCGCGGACAGCCGATAACTATGGCTACACCTTC.

This chain links TRBV27 with TRBJ2-1; TRBD1 matches at 7 bases. The germline V gene encodes CDR1 MNHEY and CDR2 SMNVEV (reference sequence). V shed 0 bases, J shed 3 bases, and the junction held 2 bases outside the gene matches. The CDR3 runs to 15 residues. CDR3 nucleotide sequence: TGTGCCAGCAGTTTATCGACAGGGATCTACAATGAGCAGTTCTTC. Its translation is CASSLSTGIYNEQFF.

This chain joins TRBV20-1 and TRBJ2-7; 12 positions match TRBD1. The germline V gene has CDR1 DFQATT and CDR2 SNEGSKA (reference sequence). This CDR3 has 15 residues. The trim removed 1 base at V and 3 bases at J, leaving 4 bases unmatched. The CDR3 DNA is TGCAGTGCTAGAGTGGGGACAGGGGGCCGCTACGAGCAGTACTTC. Residues: CSARVGTGGRYEQYF.